The rows below give T cell receptor beta chains drawn from one sample of a study of T cell responses to AZD1222 COVID-19 vaccine. The assay was immunoSEQ multiplex PCR, and TCRdb's table has in-frame clones only and misses some. Among fewer than 180,000 clones listed, 85% to 95% were seen once. Sequenced here: peripheral blood, sampled on day 0 of AZD1222 vaccination. The receptors were gathered from an adult in good health. Both conserved end residues are part of each CDR3. D genes are given only for firm matches. The size entry is marked missing in some rows and otherwise reads once, few, many or a size class.

CDR3nt: TGTGCCAGCCCTCGGCCGGATCCTAAGAACACCGGGGAGCTGTTTTTT
CDR3aa: CASPRPDPKNTGELFF
abundance: -
v_gene: TRBV9
d_gene: -
j_gene: TRBJ2-2

CDR3nt: TGCGCCAGCAGCCAAGAAACAGGGGCTGGAAACACCATATATTTT
CDR3aa: CASSQETGAGNTIYF
abundance: -
v_gene: TRBV4-3
d_gene: TRBD1
j_gene: TRBJ1-3

CDR3nt: TGTGCCAGCAGTAAGAACAGGGGTAATGAAAAACTGTTTTTT
CDR3aa: CASSKNRGNEKLFF
abundance: -
v_gene: TRBV27
d_gene: TRBD1
j_gene: TRBJ1-4

CDR3nt: TGTGCCAGCAGCGTTTCTCTCAGCTATGGCTACACCTTC
CDR3aa: CASSVSLSYGYTF
abundance: -
v_gene: TRBV5-6
d_gene: -
j_gene: TRBJ1-2

CDR3nt: TGCGCCAGCAGCTGTTGGATATGCACTGAAGCTTTCTTT
CDR3aa: CASSCWICTEAFF
abundance: -
v_gene: TRBV5-1
d_gene: -
j_gene: TRBJ1-1

CDR3nt: TGCGCCAGCAGCCAACAGGGGGATTTCGGGGAGACCCAGTACTTC
CDR3aa: CASSQQGDFGETQYF
abundance: -
v_gene: TRBV5-1
d_gene: TRBD1
j_gene: TRBJ2-5

CDR3nt: TGTGCCAGCGAATCCGGGCGTTTGGGTGGAAACACCATATATTTT
CDR3aa: CASESGRLGGNTIYF
abundance: -
v_gene: TRBV6-5
d_gene: -
j_gene: TRBJ1-3

CDR3nt: TGTGCCAGCAGCCAAGGTAGGGGGCAGTATGGCTACACCTTC
CDR3aa: CASSQGRGQYGYTF
abundance: -
v_gene: TRBV14
d_gene: TRBD1
j_gene: TRBJ1-2

CDR3nt: TGTGCCAGCCGGACAGCTAACACTGAAGCTTTCTTT
CDR3aa: CASRTANTEAFF
abundance: once
v_gene: TRBV7-9
d_gene: -
j_gene: TRBJ1-1

CDR3nt: TGTGCCAGCAGTTCGGACAGGGGACCCGCTAGCGGGGGGGTGCTGACAGATACGCAGTATTTT
CDR3aa: CASSSDRGPASGGVLTDTQYF
abundance: -
v_gene: TRBV28
d_gene: TRBD2
j_gene: TRBJ2-3

CDR3nt: TGCAGCGTTGGACAGATGAACACTGAAGCTTTCTTT
CDR3aa: CSVGQMNTEAFF
abundance: -
v_gene: TRBV29-1
d_gene: -
j_gene: TRBJ1-1

CDR3nt: TGTGCCAGCAGCCCCCGATTTCGCGGGAGGAAAAAAGAGACCCAGTACTTC
CDR3aa: CASSPRFRGRKKETQYF
abundance: -
v_gene: TRBV7-6
d_gene: TRBD2
j_gene: TRBJ2-5

CDR3nt: TGTGCCAGCAGTTTGGGCAGGTTGAGAGAGACCCAGTACTTC
CDR3aa: CASSLGRLRETQYF
abundance: -
v_gene: TRBV6-2/TRBV6-3
d_gene: -
j_gene: TRBJ2-5

CDR3nt: TGCGCCAGCACCCCGGGACAGGGGGCAGAGACCCAGTACTTC
CDR3aa: CASTPGQGAETQYF
abundance: -
v_gene: TRBV5-1
d_gene: TRBD1
j_gene: TRBJ2-5

CDR3nt: TGCGCCAGCAGCCGAGGGACAGGAGGCAATCAGCCCCAGCATTTT
CDR3aa: CASSRGTGGNQPQHF
abundance: -
v_gene: TRBV4-1
d_gene: TRBD1
j_gene: TRBJ1-5

CDR3nt: TGTGCCAGCAGTCGGACAGGGTATGACACTGAAGCTTTCTTT
CDR3aa: CASSRTGYDTEAFF
abundance: -
v_gene: TRBV6-5
d_gene: TRBD1
j_gene: TRBJ1-1

CDR3nt: TGTGCCAGCAGTGAAGAGAGGGGGCAAATTGGCTACACCTTC
CDR3aa: CASSEERGQIGYTF
abundance: -
v_gene: TRBV2
d_gene: TRBD1
j_gene: TRBJ1-2

CDR3nt: TGTGCCAGCAGTCCGACTAGCGGGAGGGCCCGGTCCTACAATGAGCAGTTCTTC
CDR3aa: CASSPTSGRARSYNEQFF
abundance: -
v_gene: TRBV27
d_gene: TRBD2
j_gene: TRBJ2-1

CDR3nt: TGTGCCAGCAGCTCAGGGACTAGCGGGAGATACTTC
CDR3aa: CASSSGTSGRYF
abundance: -
v_gene: TRBV9
d_gene: TRBD2
j_gene: TRBJ2-5

CDR3nt: TGTGCCAGCTCACCACAGGGGAGCACCGGGGAGCTGTTTTTT
CDR3aa: CASSPQGSTGELFF
abundance: -
v_gene: TRBV18
d_gene: -
j_gene: TRBJ2-2

CDR3nt: TGTGCCAGCAGCAAAGCGGGGGGGAAACTGTTTTTT
CDR3aa: CASSKAGGKLFF
abundance: -
v_gene: TRBV7-2
d_gene: -
j_gene: TRBJ1-4

CDR3nt: TGCGCCAGCAGCAGTGCAGTTTCAGATACGCAGTATTTT
CDR3aa: CASSSAVSDTQYF
abundance: -
v_gene: TRBV5-1
d_gene: -
j_gene: TRBJ2-3